These 9 T cell receptor beta chains share one sample of origin, sequenced in a study of Graves' ophthalmopathy and Graves' hyperthyroidism. Amplified TCR beta CDR3 regions were obtained using RNA transcripts as template. After a first-round RT-PCR with HTBI primers, a second-round multiplex PCR was run. TCRdb called the multiplex PCR reads again in MiXCR, with one record for every CDR3 protein. The sample includes 350,000 or so distinct CDR3 sequences, under 20% seen only once; the top ten take around an eighth. The specimen was peripheral blood. These receptors were obtained from an adult man with Graves' ophthalmopathy.

This clonotype was seen repeatedly, ten times or more. V gene TRBV5-1 combines with J gene TRBJ2-6, with 7 positions matching TRBD1. Germline CDR1 reads SGHRS; CDR2 reads YFSETQ. The CDR3 loop spans 15 amino acids. With 8 bases clipped from V and 2 bases from J, the junction kept 7 bases outside the gene matches. The CDR3 coding sequence is TGCGCCAGTAGACTGGGGACAGCTGGGGCCAACGTCCTGACTTTC. Its translation: CASRLGTAGANVLTF.

This clonotype was counted at least ten times. The rearrangement joins TRBV15 to TRBJ1-5, with 8 nucleotides matching TRBD1. With V trimmed by 1 base and J by 6 bases, 8 bases remained unmatched. CDR3 size: 16 residues. Germline lookup yields CDR1 LNHNV and CDR2 YYDKDF (reference sequence). The CDR3 DNA sequence: TGTGCCACCAGCAGAGGACAGGGGAGAGGTAGTCAGCCCCAGCATTTT. This sequence encodes CATSRGQGRGSQPQHF.

The CDR3, as DNA: TGTGCCAGCAGCTTACCCACAGCAAACACTGAAGCTTTCTTT. It specifies CASSLPTANTEAFF. The chain combines TRBV7-2 with TRBJ1-1; no clear D. Germline V gives CDR1 SGHTA, CDR2 FQGNSA. This CDR3 has 14 residues. The V gene lost 2 bases and the J gene lost 2 bases, with 9 bases spanning the gap.

V and J are TRBV6-2 or TRBV6-3 and TRBJ2-7, with 8 bases that match TRBD1. Germline trimming cut 2 bases from V and 0 bases from J; bases unmatched to any gene: 3. The germline gives CDR1 MNHEY, CDR2 SVGEGT. CDR3 length equals 15 residues. Here the CDR3 reads CASSYRTGSSYEQYF. Written as DNA, the CDR3 is TGTGCCAGCAGTTACCGGACAGGGAGCTCCTACGAGCAGTACTTC.

The chain employs TRBV20-1 and TRBJ2-7; TRBD2 agrees at 11 bases. The ends lost 3 bases at V and 4 bases at J; junction bases unmatched: 11. The V gene's germline CDR1 is DFQATT and CDR2 SNEGSKA (reference sequence). The CDR3 loop spans 16 amino acids. The CDR3 DNA follows: TGCAGTGCTAGCCATCTCCGACTAGCGGGACTATACGAGCAGTACTTC. Residues: CSASHLRLAGLYEQYF.

This clonotype was seen ten or more times. The chain is built from TRBV4-3 and TRBJ1-2; 8 positions agree with TRBD1. Trimming took 0 bases from V and 8 from J; bases not matched to a gene: 5. The CDR3 loop spans 14 amino acids. CDR1 LGHNA and CDR2 YSLEER come from the germline V gene. CDR3 sequence (DNA): TGCGCCAGCAGCCAAGATCAGGGGGCGGGGGGCTACACCTTC. Protein: CASSQDQGAGGYTF.

This clonotype was seen ten or more times. The rearrangement uses TRBV4-3 and TRBJ2-5; D uncertain. Germline V lookup: CDR1 LGHNA, CDR2 YSLEER. The CDR3 contains 14 residues. The V end lost 0 bases, the J end lost 5 bases, and 10 bases lay between the germline ends. CDR3 sequence (DNA): TGCGCCAGCAGCCAAGATTTCAGGTCGGAGACCCAGTACTTC. This codes for CASSQDFRSETQYF.

This clonotype came up many times. This chain links TRBV7-3 with TRBJ2-5; TRBD1 is a possible D gene (6 bases). The CDR3 has 14 residues. The germline V gene encodes CDR1 SGHTA and CDR2 FQGTGA. Trimming took off 5 bases at V and 1 base at J, with 11 bases between the two ends. CDR3 nucleotide sequence: TGTGCCAGCAGCCAGGGGACAACCCAAGAGACCCAGTACTTC. Translation: CASSQGTTQETQYF.

This clonotype was recorded many times. V gene TRBV7-8 combines with J gene TRBJ1-2; TRBD1 agrees at 10 bases. CDR1 and CDR2 from the germline V gene are SGHVS and FQNEAQ. V dropped 4 bases and J dropped 4; count of bases not matched to a gene: 9. CDR3 length equals 16 residues. This CDR3 reads CASSSRHRDRGYGYTF. DNA for the CDR3: TGTGCCAGCAGCTCCCGACACCGGGACAGGGGCTATGGCTACACCTTC.